Given below is one TCR beta chain in context. These data belong to a study of T cell changes during pregnancy in multiple sclerosis. Profiled with immunoSEQ multiplex PCR; TCRdb holds only in-frame clones, not every one. Seen here are 35,000 to 55,000 clones, around 92% observed once, and the top ten hold over 0.45%. The source is a female donor with multiple sclerosis, enrolled in a pregnancy study. The sequencing here drew on CD4+ T cells from peripheral blood mononuclear cells, taken in the third trimester of pregnancy.

The CDR3 nucleotides read TGTGCCAGCAGCGGGACTAGCGTGAACTCCTACAATGAGCAGTTCTTC. This codes for CASSGTSVNSYNEQFF. The J gene is TRBJ2-1, the V gene TRBV9, with 9 positions matching TRBD2. The V and J ends lost 3 bases and 0 bases, in that order; junction bases with no gene match: 4. The CDR3 has 16 residues. Germline lookup yields CDR1 SGDLS and CDR2 YYNGEE.